The 19 T cell receptor beta chains below were found in one sample sequenced in a study of CD8 T cells in ankylosing spondylitis. TCRdb re-analysed the 5' RACE reads in MiXCR, keeping a single row per CDR3 protein. Counted here are some 220,000 distinct CDR3 sequences, under 12% occurring once; the ten biggest clones make up 2.6%. Sequences were obtained from blood, either unsorted or a sorted T cell fraction (not recorded which). The source is a male donor with ankylosing spondylitis or in good health (not recorded which).

This clonotype was detected a few times. The rearrangement links TRBV12-3 or TRBV12-4 to TRBJ2-2; 12 bases agree with TRBD2. The V gene end was trimmed by 5 bases and the J gene end by 7 bases; junction bases not matched to a gene: 11. The CDR3 runs to 17 residues. The CDR3 DNA is TGTGCCAGCAGTAAAGCCGGGACTAGCGGGTTCGGCGGGGAGCTGTTTTTT. Translation gives CASSKAGTSGFGGELFF.

Ten or more counts support this clonotype. The J gene is TRBJ2-4, the V gene TRBV7-2, with TRBD1 identical over 8 bases. Germline-derived CDR1 and CDR2 are SGHTA and FQGNSA. With V trimmed by 5 bases and J by 3 bases, 6 bases remained unmatched. This CDR3 contains 15 residues. The CDR3 here is CASSPDRGLKNIQYF. The CDR3 DNA follows: TGTGCCAGCAGCCCCGACAGGGGCCTCAAAAACATTCAGTACTTC.

This clonotype was seen ten or more times. The chain combines TRBV10-3 with TRBJ2-2, with D possibly TRBD2 on 5 matching bases. Trimming took 10 bases from V and 5 from J, leaving 17 bases between them. The germline CDR1 and CDR2 sequences are ENHRY and SYGVKD. The CDR3 loop spans 14 amino acids. The CDR3 nucleotides read TGTGCCAACGCCAACCACGGGGATACCGGGGAGCTGTTTTTT. Amino acids: CANANHGDTGELFF.

This clonotype was recorded many times. The rearrangement joins TRBV20-1 to TRBJ2-3; D may be TRBD1 (5 bases). This CDR3 region has 15 residues. Trimming pared 5 bases from V and 4 bases from J, leaving 19 bases between. Germline V gene data show CDR1 as DFQATT and CDR2 as SNEGSKA (reference sequence). The CDR3: CSAASPGARPDTQYF. In DNA, the CDR3 is TGCAGTGCTGCATCTCCTGGGGCCAGGCCAGATACGCAGTATTTT.

This clonotype has at least ten counts. The rearrangement links TRBV5-1 to TRBJ2-1; possible D gene TRBD1, 5 bases. V lost 1 base, J lost 2 bases, and 10 bases lay in between. Germline values: CDR1 SGHRS, CDR2 YFSETQ. This CDR3 has 15 amino acids. Here the CDR3 DNA reads TGCGCCAGCAGCTTGCTACAGGAGACCTACAATGAGCAGTTCTTC. Protein sequence: CASSLLQETYNEQFF. The full variable domain, in which reference TRBV5-1 and TRBJ2-1 provide the parts outside the CDR3, is KAGVTQTPRYLIKTRGQQVTLSCSPISGHRSVSWYQQTPGQGLQFLFEYFSETQRNKGNFPGRFSGRQFSNSRSEMNVSTLELGDSALYLCASSLLQETYNEQFFGPGTRLTVL.

The chain uses TRBV5-1 and TRBJ1-6, with D unresolved. The germline V gene encodes CDR1 SGHRS and CDR2 YFSETQ. This CDR3 contains 16 residues. V shed 0 bases and J shed 5 bases, with 12 bases lying between them. CDR3: CASSLAPGPDNSPLHF. Written as DNA, the CDR3 is TGCGCCAGCAGCTTGGCCCCAGGCCCGGATAATTCACCCCTCCACTTT.

About this clonotype itself: This may be a read error, as it is one base from a much larger clone. V gene TRBV25-1 combines with J gene TRBJ2-4, with 9 bases lining up with TRBD1. This CDR3 is 16 amino acids long. Germline V gives CDR1 MGHDK, CDR2 SYGVNS. CDR3: CAGSEGDRAGVNIQYF. The CDR3 coding sequence is TGTGCCGGCAGCGAGGGGGACAGGGCTGGGGTAAACATTCAGTACTTC.

This sequence joins TRBV20-1 and TRBJ1-1, with 8 nucleotides matching TRBD1. Germline V gene sequence: CDR1 DFQATT, CDR2 SNEGSKA (reference sequence). The CDR3 loop spans 14 amino acids. V shed 4 bases and J 10 bases; nucleotides not matched to a gene: 14. The CDR3, as DNA: TGCAGTGCTACCCGAGGACAGGGTAGGATGGGAGCTTTCTTT. Protein: CSATRGQGRMGAFF.

This clonotype was recorded at least ten times. V and J are TRBV6-4 and TRBJ2-3; D gene unclear. This CDR3 is built from 12 residues. V shed 3 bases and J shed 10 bases, with 11 bases lying between them. Germline CDR1 MRHNA, CDR2 SNTAGT. CDR3 coding DNA: TGTGCCAGCAGTGATGGGGAAGGTGCGCAGTATTTT. Translated, it gives CASSDGEGAQYF.

This clonotype was found many times. The chain combines TRBV9 with TRBJ2-5; tentatively, D is TRBD2 (5 bases). The V and J ends lost 3 bases and 4 bases respectively, with 13 bases between them. This CDR3 comprises 14 residues. Germline lookup yields CDR1 SGDLS and CDR2 YYNGEE. CDR3 amino acids: CASSDIIGGETQYF. As DNA, the CDR3 is TGTGCCAGCAGCGATATCATTGGAGGAGAGACCCAGTACTTC.

This clonotype has a count of ten or more. V is TRBV9 and J is TRBJ1-3; D is uncertain. The germline CDR1 and CDR2 sequences are SGDLS and YYNGEE. V was clipped by 4 bases and J by 0 bases, with 14 bases between them. The CDR3 spans 16 residues. The DNA of the CDR3 is TGTGCCAGCAGCTCCCAGACGACAATCTCTGGAAACACCATATATTTT. Protein: CASSSQTTISGNTIYF.

Only a few counts were recorded for this clonotype. CDR3 bases: TGTGCCAGCAGTGGCGGGACAGCGAACACCGGGGAGCTGTTTTTT. Its translation is CASSGGTANTGELFF. The chain links TRBV6-1 to TRBJ2-2, with D perhaps TRBD1 (7 bases). The CDR3 covers 15 residues. V lost 4 bases, J lost 0 bases, and 9 bases lay in between. The germline V gene has CDR1 MNHNS and CDR2 SASEGT.

This clonotype was counted many times. The CDR3 region has the DNA TGTGCCAGCAGCTCAATGAGGGGGGAACGCCGCTACGAGCAGTACTTC. Translation gives CASSSMRGERRYEQYF. The V gene is TRBV7-6, the J gene TRBJ2-7; the D call may be TRBD1 or TRBD2 (6 bases each). V lost 4 bases to trimming and J lost 3 bases, with 19 bases between them. CDR1 SGHVS and CDR2 FNYEAQ come from the germline V gene. The CDR3 runs to 16 residues.

The chain has TRBV12-3 or TRBV12-4 and TRBJ2-7, with TRBD2 as a possible D gene (6 bases). V gave up 2 bases and J gave up 7 bases, with 12 bases separating them. This CDR3 is built from 13 residues. CDR3 nucleotides: TGTGCCAGCAGTTTAAGGGGACTGATAGAGCAGTACTTC. Its translation: CASSLRGLIEQYF.

This clonotype turned up a few times. The chain carries TRBV20-1 and TRBJ2-7; a weak D match, TRBD2 (6 bases). The CDR3 consists of 12 residues. CDR1 and CDR2 (germline): DFQATT, SNEGSKA (reference sequence). The V end was cut by 3 bases, the J end by 5 bases, with 11 bases between. As DNA, the CDR3 is TGCAGTGCTAGCGGGAGAGGGAACGAGCAGTACTTC. This codes for CSASGRGNEQYF.

This clonotype has a count of ten or more. The genes are TRBV12-3 or TRBV12-4 and TRBJ1-2, with no clear D. V was shortened by 6 bases and J by 0 bases, with 11 bases between the two germline ends. This CDR3 spans 14 amino acids. The CDR3 loop is CASSLAPANYGYTF. CDR3 nucleotides: TGTGCCAGCAGCCTCGCACCGGCTAACTATGGCTACACCTTC.

Many counts were recorded for this clonotype. The V call is TRBV30, the J call TRBJ1-2; no reliable D call. Trimming took 3 bases from V and 1 from J, leaving 3 bases between them. The length of the CDR3 is 11 residues. Per germline, CDR1 GTSNPN and CDR2 SVGIG (reference sequence). CDR3 sequence (DNA): TGTGCCTGGAGCGTTAACTATGGCTACACCTTC. Amino acids: CAWSVNYGYTF.

This clonotype came up many times. This chain connects TRBV5-6 to TRBJ1-5; D is unclear. Per germline, CDR1 SGHDT and CDR2 YYEEEE. Trimming took off 2 bases at V and 5 bases at J, with 8 bases between the two ends. CDR3 length: 13 residues. CDR3 sequence (DNA): TGTGCCAGCAGCTTTCGGTGGGATCAGCCCCAGCATTTT. This encodes CASSFRWDQPQHF. Full variable domain (missing parts from reference TRBV5-6 and TRBJ1-5): DAGVTQSPTHLIKTRGQQVTLRCSPKSGHDTVSWYQQALGQGPQFIFQYYEEEERQRGNFPDRFSGHQFPNYSSELNVNALLLGDSALYLCASSFRWDQPQHFGDGTRLSIL.

The sample holds a few counts of this clonotype. Here the CDR3 reads CSVEIAGLYTDTQYF. CDR3 coding DNA: TGCAGCGTTGAAATTGCGGGTCTCTACACAGATACGCAGTATTTT. V usage is TRBV29-1 and J usage is TRBJ2-3; possibly TRBD2 for D (5 bases). The CDR3 is 15 amino acids. Trimming shortened V by 2 bases and J by 2 bases, and 14 bases separated the two germline ends. CDR1 is SQVTM, CDR2 ANQGSEA, per germline.